The 9 T cell receptor beta chains listed next were all sequenced from one sample in a study of post-analysis software for immune sequencing data. General study findings and limits: In patients, TRBV5-6, TRBV5-1 and TRBV20-1 belonged to five TRBV segments found more frequently than in controls.

TCR beta cDNA libraries had unique molecular identifiers. One entry per CDR3 protein, called by TCRdb with MiXCR from the PCR reads. The sample shows some 800,000 distinct CDR3 sequences, 35% to 55% of them seen only once. Their antigens are not known. Input material: blood. The receptors were sampled from a girl aged 5-17 years with multiple sclerosis.

This clonotype occurred a few times. The chain links TRBV7-3 to TRBJ2-3, with D perhaps TRBD2 (6 bases). The CDR3 is made up of 16 amino acids. Germline assignment: CDR1 SGHTA and CDR2 FQGTGA. Trimming stripped 2 bases from V and 6 bases from J, with 18 bases between. The CDR3 sequence: CASSLSSGFGEDTQYF. CDR3 DNA: TGTGCCAGCAGCTTATCGAGCGGGTTCGGTGAGGATACGCAGTATTTT.

This chain uses TRBV21-1 with TRBJ2-7; no check of the table's D call, TRBD1, against the DNA was made. TRBV21-1 is annotated as a pseudogene. This CDR3 contains 14 residues. The CDR3: CASIRDGDAYEQYF. In DNA, the CDR3 is TGTGCCAGCATCCGGGACGGGGACGCCTACGAGCAGTACTTC.

The genes are TRBV9 and TRBJ2-7; D might be TRBD2 (6 bases). From germline, CDR1 is SGDLS and CDR2 YYNGEE. The CDR3 extends over 14 amino acids. Deletions cut 3 bases from V and 4 bases from J, with 14 bases between. The CDR3 is CASSAGVSAYEQYF. CDR3 nucleotides: TGTGCCAGCAGCGCGGGGGTATCTGCGTACGAGCAGTACTTC.

The gene calls are TRBV13 and TRBJ2-1; 7 bases match TRBD2. The CDR3 is 15 residues long. The junction had 13 bases not matched to a gene; V was cut back by 6 bases and J by 8 bases. Germline-derived CDR1 and CDR2 are PRHDT and FYEKMQ (reference sequence). DNA of the CDR3: TGTGCCAGCAGTCCTTCCGGGACTACAGTCGATGAGCAGTTCTTC. This gives the protein CASSPSGTTVDEQFF.

Turning to this clonotype: At one of its ends the junction is not consistent with the germline gene, which may arise from a read error. The gene calls are TRBV19 and TRBJ1-5; unclear D gene. The CDR3 has 17 residues. In germline, CDR1 is LNHDA, CDR2 SQIVND (reference sequence). CDR3 loop: CAGSIDRPAWSNQPQHF. The CDR3 DNA is TGTGCCGGTAGTATAGATCGGCCAGCCTGGAGCAATCAGCCCCAGCATTTT.

Details on this clonotype: Its ends do not fully match the called genes, so a read error is possible. The genes are TRBV4-3 and TRBJ2-3; possible D gene TRBD1, 6 bases. The V gene's germline CDR1 is LGHNA and CDR2 YSLEER. This CDR3 region has 16 residues. The CDR3 is CASSQDLGQTTDTRYF. The CDR3 bases are TGCGCCAGCAGCCAAGATCTAGGACAGACCACAGATACGCGGTATTTT.

CDR3: CASSERLGQGADEQFF. The CDR3 DNA reads as TGTGCCAGCAGTGAACGTTTGGGACAGGGGGCGGATGAGCAGTTCTTC. The chain uses TRBV6-4 and TRBJ2-1, with 12 bases lining up with TRBD1. V gave up 3 bases and J gave up 8 bases; unmatched junction bases: 8. The germline V gene has CDR1 MRHNA and CDR2 SNTAGT. The length of the CDR3 is 16 residues.

The chain employs TRBV27 and TRBJ2-5; the match to TRBD2 covers 8 bases. With the DNA end fitting TRBJ2-7 better, the J assignment may be wrong. The germline V gene encodes CDR1 MNHEY and CDR2 SMNVEV (reference sequence). The CDR3 has 14 amino acids. The CDR3 region is CASAEPGLVSEQYF. In DNA form, the CDR3 reads TGTGCCAGCGCTGAGCCGGGACTAGTGAGCGAGCAGTACTTC.

The chain joins TRBV20-1 to TRBJ2-2; D might be TRBD2 (6 bases). The CDR3 has 14 residues. Trimming shortened V by 0 bases and J by 8 bases, and 13 bases separated the two germline ends. The germline gives CDR1 DFQATT, CDR2 SNEGSKA (reference sequence). CDR3: CSARDPNGGGELFF. In DNA form, the CDR3 reads TGCAGTGCTAGAGATCCGAACGGGGGAGGGGAGCTGTTTTTT.